A selection of T cell receptor beta chains follows, all from one sample in a study of blood T cell repertoires in COVID-19. Here immunoSEQ multiplex PCR was the method, and the copy in TCRdb shows in-frame clones only, minus some. Counted here are about 300,000 clones, 80% to 90% occurring once; the ten biggest clones make up about 6.8%. The sample comprised peripheral blood. The receptors derive from a man between 18 and 29 years old who had recovered from COVID-19. Both conserved end residues are part of each CDR3. Fields, in order: CDR3 DNA, CDR3 protein, CDR3 length, V gene, J gene, clone size, D gene. D genes are given only for firm matches. Clone sizes are given selectively: once, few, many, or a class where the clone is expanded.

TGCGCCAGCACTCAGGACAGGGGGAATTCACCCCTCCACTTT	CASTQDRGNSPLHF	14	TRBV4-3	TRBJ1-6	-	TRBD1
TGTGCCAGCAGCCAGCGCAACCCCAAAAACATTCAGTACTTC	CASSQRNPKNIQYF	14	TRBV3-1/TRBV3-2	TRBJ2-4	-	-
TGCGCCAGCAGCTATTCCGGGACTAGCGGCCAGAGGACGACCGGGGAGCTGTTTTTT	CASSYSGTSGQRTTGELFF	19	TRBV5-1	TRBJ2-2	-	TRBD2
TGTGCCAGCAGCCTACAGGGGGGAGGCACTGAAGCTTTCTTT	CASSLQGGGTEAFF	14	TRBV7-3	TRBJ1-1	-	TRBD1
TGTGCCAGCAGCGGGAGGACAGGCCCCGGCCATAATTCACCCCTCCACTTT	CASSGRTGPGHNSPLHF	17	TRBV7-6	TRBJ1-6	-	TRBD1
TGCAGCGTTGACCCGGGACTAGCTGCAGATACGCAGTATTTT	CSVDPGLAADTQYF	14	TRBV29-1	TRBJ2-3	-	TRBD2
TGTGCCAGCAGCATTGACAGGACCAACACTGAAGCTTTCTTT	CASSIDRTNTEAFF	14	TRBV5-4	TRBJ1-1	-	-
TGTGCCACCGGGGGGGAGGGATCGACCACTGAAGCTTTCTTT	CATGGEGSTTEAFF	14	TRBV10-3	TRBJ1-1	-	-
TGTGCCAGCAGCGTACAGGATTCAAACTATGGCTACACCTTC	CASSVQDSNYGYTF	14	TRBV7-8	TRBJ1-2	-	-
TGTGCCAGTAGTACTCCGACAGGGAGTAATGAAAAACTGTTTTTT	CASSTPTGSNEKLFF	15	TRBV19	TRBJ1-4	-	TRBD1
TGTGCCAGTAGTATAGATCTGTCAGGATCACCCCTCCACTTT	CASSIDLSGSPLHF	14	TRBV19	TRBJ1-6	-	-
TGTGCCAGCAGCCCCCGGGACAGGGGGAATGAGCAGTTCTTC	CASSPRDRGNEQFF	14	TRBV3-1/TRBV3-2	TRBJ2-1	-	TRBD1
TGTGCCAGCGTACGTAGTCCGGGGCTAGCGTGGGAGTTCTTC	CASVRSPGLAWEFF	14	TRBV7-2	TRBJ2-1	once	-